This TCR beta chain derives from a study of T cell repertoires in cytomegalovirus infection. Study background: CMV infection together with matching HLA type was indicated by public TCR beta signatures. General study points: CMV carriers with the relevant HLA were identified by cumulative public TCR beta family frequency.

There are a few counts of this clonotype. What it recognizes is unknown. TCRdb redid the calling of the reads with MiXCR, one entry per CDR3 protein. The sample includes roughly 500,000 distinct CDR3 sequences, 16% of them seen just once. V lost 4 bases, J lost 1 base, and 1 base stayed unmatched. Looked up from germline, CDR1 is ENHRY and CDR2 is SYGVKD. There are 15 residues in the CDR3. This TCR came from a human donor in good health (CMV status not recorded). Some clones in this sample may be carry-over from other donors' samples. The rearrangement links TRBV10-3 to TRBJ2-3; 11 bases are a match to TRBD1. Sequences were obtained from CD8+ T cells from PBMCs. Written as DNA, the CDR3 is TGTGCCATCAGTGGGGGACAGGGGGGCACAGATACGCAGTATTTT. This encodes CAISGGQGGTDTQYF.